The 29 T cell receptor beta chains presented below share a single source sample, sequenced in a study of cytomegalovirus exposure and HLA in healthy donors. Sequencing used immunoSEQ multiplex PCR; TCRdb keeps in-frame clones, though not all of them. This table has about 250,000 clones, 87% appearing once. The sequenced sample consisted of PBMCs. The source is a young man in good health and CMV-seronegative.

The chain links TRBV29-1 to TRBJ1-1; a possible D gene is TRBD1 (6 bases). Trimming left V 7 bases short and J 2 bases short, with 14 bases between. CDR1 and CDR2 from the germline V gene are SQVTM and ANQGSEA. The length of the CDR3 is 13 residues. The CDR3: CSAEGGTNTEAFF. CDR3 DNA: TGCAGCGCTGAGGGGGGGACAAACACTGAAGCTTTCTTT. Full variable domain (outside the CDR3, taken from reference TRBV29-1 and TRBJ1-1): SAVISQKPSRDICQRGTSLTIQCQVDSQVTMMFWYRQQPGQSLTLIATANQGSEATYESGFVIDKFPISRPNLTFSTLTVSNMSPEDSSIYLCSAEGGTNTEAFFGQGTRLTVV.

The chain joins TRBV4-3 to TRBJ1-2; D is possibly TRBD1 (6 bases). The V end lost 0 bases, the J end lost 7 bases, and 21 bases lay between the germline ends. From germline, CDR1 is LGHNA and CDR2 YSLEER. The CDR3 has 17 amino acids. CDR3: CASSQEIVTGTHLGYTF. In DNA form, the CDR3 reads TGCGCCAGCAGCCAAGAAATAGTAACAGGGACGCACCTTGGCTACACCTTC.

The CDR3 is CASSSYRLQRRDEQYF. CDR3 coding DNA: TGTGCCAGCAGCTCGTATCGGCTACAGAGGAGGGACGAGCAGTACTTC. The gene calls are TRBV5-6 and TRBJ2-7; possibly TRBD2 for D (6 bases). Between the trimmed V and J ends, which lost 3 bases and 5 bases, there was a span of 21 bases. CDR1 and CDR2 (germline): SGHDT, YYEEEE. CDR3 length: 16 residues.

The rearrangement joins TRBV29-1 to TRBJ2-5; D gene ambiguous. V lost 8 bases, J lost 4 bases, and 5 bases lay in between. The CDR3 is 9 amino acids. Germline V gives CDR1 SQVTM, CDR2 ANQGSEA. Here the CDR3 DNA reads TGCAGCACATTAGAGACCCAGTACTTC. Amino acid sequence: CSTLETQYF. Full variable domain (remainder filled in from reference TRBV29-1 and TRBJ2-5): SAVISQKPSRDICQRGTSLTIQCQVDSQVTMMFWYRQQPGQSLTLIATANQGSEATYESGFVIDKFPISRPNLTFSTLTVSNMSPEDSSIYLCSTLETQYFGPGTRLLVL.

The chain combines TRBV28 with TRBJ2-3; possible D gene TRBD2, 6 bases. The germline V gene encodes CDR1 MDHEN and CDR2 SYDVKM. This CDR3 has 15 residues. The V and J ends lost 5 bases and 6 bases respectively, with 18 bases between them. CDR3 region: CASSPGTAWGDTQYF. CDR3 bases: TGTGCCAGCAGTCCCGGGACTGCCTGGGGGGATACGCAGTATTTT.

The CDR3 is CAISDMPGTEYNSPLHF. Written as DNA, the CDR3 is TGTGCCATCAGTGATATGCCCGGGACAGAATATAATTCACCCCTCCACTTT. The chain combines TRBV10-3 with TRBJ1-6; 7 nucleotides line up with TRBD1. The CDR3 extends over 17 amino acids. V gave up 3 bases and J gave up 4 bases; unmatched junction bases: 9. Per the germline V gene, CDR1 is ENHRY and CDR2 is SYGVKD.

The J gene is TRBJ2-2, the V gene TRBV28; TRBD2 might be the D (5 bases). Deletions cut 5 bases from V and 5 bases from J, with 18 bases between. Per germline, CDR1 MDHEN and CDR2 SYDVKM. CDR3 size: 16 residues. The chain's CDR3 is CASSPVRAERTGELFF. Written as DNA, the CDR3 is TGTGCCAGCAGTCCCGTGCGGGCAGAGAGAACCGGGGAGCTGTTTTTT.

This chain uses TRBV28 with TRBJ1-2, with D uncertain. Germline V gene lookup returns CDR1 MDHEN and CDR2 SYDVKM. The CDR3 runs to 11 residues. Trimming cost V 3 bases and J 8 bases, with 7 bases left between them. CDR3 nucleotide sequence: TGTGCCAGCAGTTTCACGGGGGGCTACACCTTC. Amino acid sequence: CASSFTGGYTF.

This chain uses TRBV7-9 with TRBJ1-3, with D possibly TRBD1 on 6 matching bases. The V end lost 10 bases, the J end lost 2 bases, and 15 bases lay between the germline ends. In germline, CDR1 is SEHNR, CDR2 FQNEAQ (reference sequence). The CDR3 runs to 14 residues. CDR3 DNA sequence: TGTGCCAAACAGGGTGATATGCCTGGAAACACCATATATTTT. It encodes CAKQGDMPGNTIYF.

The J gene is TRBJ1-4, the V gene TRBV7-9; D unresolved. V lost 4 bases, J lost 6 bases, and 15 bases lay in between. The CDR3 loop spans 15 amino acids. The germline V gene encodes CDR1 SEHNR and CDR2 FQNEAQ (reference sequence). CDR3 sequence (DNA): TGTGCCAGCAGCTGGCTCGGGAGAGAACATGAAAAACTGTTTTTT. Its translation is CASSWLGREHEKLFF.

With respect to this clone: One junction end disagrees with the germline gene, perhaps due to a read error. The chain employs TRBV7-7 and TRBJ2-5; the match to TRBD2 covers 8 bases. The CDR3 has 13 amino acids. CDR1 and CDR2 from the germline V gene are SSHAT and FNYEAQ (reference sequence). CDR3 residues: CASSGGHGETQYF. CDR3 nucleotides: TGTGCTAGCAGCGGGGGACACGGAGAGACCCAGTACTTC.

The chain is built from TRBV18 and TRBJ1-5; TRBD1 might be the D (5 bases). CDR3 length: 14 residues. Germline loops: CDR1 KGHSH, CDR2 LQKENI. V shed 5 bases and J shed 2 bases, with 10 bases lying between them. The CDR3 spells CASSSSQGNQPQHF. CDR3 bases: TGTGCCAGCTCATCGTCACAGGGCAATCAGCCCCAGCATTTT.

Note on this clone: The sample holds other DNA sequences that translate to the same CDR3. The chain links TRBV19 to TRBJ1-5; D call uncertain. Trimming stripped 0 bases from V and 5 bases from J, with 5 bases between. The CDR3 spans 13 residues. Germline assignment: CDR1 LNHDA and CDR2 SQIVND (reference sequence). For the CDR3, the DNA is TGTGCCAGTAGTATAGATCGGGATCAGCCCCAGCATTTT. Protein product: CASSIDRDQPQHF.

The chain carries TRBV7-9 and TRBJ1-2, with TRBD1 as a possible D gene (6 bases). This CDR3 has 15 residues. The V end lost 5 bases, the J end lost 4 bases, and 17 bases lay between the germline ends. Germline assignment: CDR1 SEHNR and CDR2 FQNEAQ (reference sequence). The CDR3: CASSPQGQEIYGYTF. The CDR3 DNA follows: TGTGCCAGCAGCCCCCAGGGGCAGGAGATCTATGGCTACACCTTC.

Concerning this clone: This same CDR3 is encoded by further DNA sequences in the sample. CDR3 sequence reads: CASSSGTSGAYEQYF. As DNA, the CDR3 is TGTGCCAGCAGTTCCGGGACTAGCGGAGCCTACGAGCAGTACTTC. The genes are TRBV27 and TRBJ2-7; the match to TRBD2 covers 11 bases. CDR1 MNHEY and CDR2 SMNVEV come from the germline V gene (reference sequence). J was trimmed by 2 bases and V by 4 bases; bases with no gene match: 4. The CDR3 is made up of 15 amino acids.

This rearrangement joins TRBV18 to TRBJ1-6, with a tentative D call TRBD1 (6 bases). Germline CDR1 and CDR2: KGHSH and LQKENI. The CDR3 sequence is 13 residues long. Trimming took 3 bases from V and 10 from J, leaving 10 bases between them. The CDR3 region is CASSPEDSSPLHF. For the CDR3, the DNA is TGTGCCAGCTCACCGGAGGACAGCTCACCCCTCCACTTT.

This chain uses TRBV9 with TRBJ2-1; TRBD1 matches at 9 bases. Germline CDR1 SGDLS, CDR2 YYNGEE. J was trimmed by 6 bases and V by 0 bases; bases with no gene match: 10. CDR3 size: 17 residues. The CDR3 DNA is TGTGCCAGCAGCGTAGAGGGGACAGGGTCCTCAGTCAATGAGCAGTTCTTC. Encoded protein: CASSVEGTGSSVNEQFF.

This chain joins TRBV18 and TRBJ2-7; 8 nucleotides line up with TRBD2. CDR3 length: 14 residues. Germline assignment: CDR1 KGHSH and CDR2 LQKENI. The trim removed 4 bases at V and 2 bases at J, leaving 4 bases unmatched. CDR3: CASSLSGTTYEQYF. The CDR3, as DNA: TGTGCCAGCTCACTTAGCGGGACTACCTACGAGCAGTACTTC.

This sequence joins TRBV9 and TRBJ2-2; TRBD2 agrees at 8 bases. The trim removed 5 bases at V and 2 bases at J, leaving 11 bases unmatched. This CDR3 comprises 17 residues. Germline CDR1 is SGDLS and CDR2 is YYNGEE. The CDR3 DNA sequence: TGTGCCAGCAGTAAAAGAGCGGGAGTTGGTAACACCGGGGAGCTGTTTTTT. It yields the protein CASSKRAGVGNTGELFF.

CDR3 sequence (DNA): TGTGCCAGCAGACTATCGGTCGGGGACTATGGCTACACCTTC. This gives the protein CASRLSVGDYGYTF. The chain joins TRBV6-5 to TRBJ1-2; D not certain. The V gene lost 6 bases and the J gene lost 3 bases, with 14 bases spanning the gap. Germline lookup yields CDR1 MNHEY and CDR2 SVGAGI. This CDR3 comprises 14 residues.

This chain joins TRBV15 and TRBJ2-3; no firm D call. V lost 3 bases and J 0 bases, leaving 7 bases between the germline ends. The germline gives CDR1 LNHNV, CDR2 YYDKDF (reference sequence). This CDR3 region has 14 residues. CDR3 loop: CATSRVLSTDTQYF. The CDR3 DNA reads TGTGCCACCAGCAGGGTACTGAGCACAGATACGCAGTATTTT.

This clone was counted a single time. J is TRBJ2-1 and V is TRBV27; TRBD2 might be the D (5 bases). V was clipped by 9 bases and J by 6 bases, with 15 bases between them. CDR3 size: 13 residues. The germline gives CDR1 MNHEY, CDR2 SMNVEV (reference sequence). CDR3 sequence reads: CASTTSKFNEQFF. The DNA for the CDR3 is TGTGCCAGTACTACTAGTAAATTCAATGAGCAGTTCTTC.

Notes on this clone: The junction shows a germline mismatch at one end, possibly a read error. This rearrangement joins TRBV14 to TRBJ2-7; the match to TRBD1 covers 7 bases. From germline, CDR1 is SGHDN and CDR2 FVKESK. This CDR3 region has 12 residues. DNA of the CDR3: TGTGCCAGCAGCCCACAACGGGGACAGCTATCCTTC. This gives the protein CASSPQRGQLSF.

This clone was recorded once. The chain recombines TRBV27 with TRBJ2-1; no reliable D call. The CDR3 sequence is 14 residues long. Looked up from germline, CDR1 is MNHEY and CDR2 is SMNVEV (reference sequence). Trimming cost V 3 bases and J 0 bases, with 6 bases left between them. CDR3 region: CASSFVSSYNEQFF. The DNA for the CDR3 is TGTGCCAGCAGTTTCGTGAGCTCCTACAATGAGCAGTTCTTC.

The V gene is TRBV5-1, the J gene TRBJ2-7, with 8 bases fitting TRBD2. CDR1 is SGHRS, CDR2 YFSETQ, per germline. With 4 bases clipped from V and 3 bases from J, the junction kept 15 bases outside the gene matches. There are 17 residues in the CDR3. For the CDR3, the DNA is TGCGCCAGCAGCCCTATCATTAAGCGGGAGCTGAACTACGAGCAGTACTTC. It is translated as CASSPIIKRELNYEQYF.

DNA of the CDR3: TGTGCCAGCAGCTTGGGGACTCTCCGGGGGGAGACCCAGTACTTC. Its translation: CASSLGTLRGETQYF. The V and J genes are TRBV5-4 and TRBJ2-5; maybe TRBD2 (6 bases). Germline V CDR1 and CDR2: SGHNT, YYREEE (reference sequence). The CDR3 is 15 amino acids. V shed 0 bases and J shed 5 bases, with 14 bases lying between them.

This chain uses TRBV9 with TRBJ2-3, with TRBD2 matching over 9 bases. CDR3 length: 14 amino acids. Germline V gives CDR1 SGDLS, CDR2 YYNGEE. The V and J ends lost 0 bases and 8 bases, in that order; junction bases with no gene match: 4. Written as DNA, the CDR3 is TGTGCCAGCAGCGTAGTAGCGGGGGAAGGTACGCAGTATTTT. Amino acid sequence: CASSVVAGEGTQYF.

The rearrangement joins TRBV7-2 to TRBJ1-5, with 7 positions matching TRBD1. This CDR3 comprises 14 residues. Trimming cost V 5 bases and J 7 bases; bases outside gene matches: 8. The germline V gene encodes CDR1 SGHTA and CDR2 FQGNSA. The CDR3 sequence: CASSPGQLVQPQHF. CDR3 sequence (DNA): TGTGCCAGCAGCCCGGGACAGTTGGTACAGCCCCAGCATTTT. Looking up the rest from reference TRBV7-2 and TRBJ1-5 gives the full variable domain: GAGVSQSPSNKVTEKGKDVELRCDPISGHTALYWYRQSLGQGLEFLIYFQGNSAPDKSGLPSDRFSAERTGGSVSTLTIQRTQQEDSAVYLCASSPGQLVQPQHFGDGTRLSIL.

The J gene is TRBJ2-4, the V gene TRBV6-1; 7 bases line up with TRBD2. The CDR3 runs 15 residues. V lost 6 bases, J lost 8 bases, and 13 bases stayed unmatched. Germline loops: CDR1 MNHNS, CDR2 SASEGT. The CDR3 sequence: CASSDGLGTIDIQYF. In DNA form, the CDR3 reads TGTGCCAGCAGCGACGGACTAGGGACGATCGACATTCAGTACTTC.